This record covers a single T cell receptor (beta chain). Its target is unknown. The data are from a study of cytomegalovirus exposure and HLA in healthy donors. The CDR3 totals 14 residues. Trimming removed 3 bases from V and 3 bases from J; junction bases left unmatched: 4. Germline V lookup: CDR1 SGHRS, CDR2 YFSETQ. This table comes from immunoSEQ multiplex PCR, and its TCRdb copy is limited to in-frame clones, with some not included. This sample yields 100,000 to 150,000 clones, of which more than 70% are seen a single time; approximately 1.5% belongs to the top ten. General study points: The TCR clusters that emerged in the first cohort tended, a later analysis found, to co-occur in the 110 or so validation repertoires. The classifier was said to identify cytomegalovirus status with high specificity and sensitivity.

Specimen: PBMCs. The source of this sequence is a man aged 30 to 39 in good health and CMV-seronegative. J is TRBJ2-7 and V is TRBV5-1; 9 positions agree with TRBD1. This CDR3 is CASSSGQGNYEQYF. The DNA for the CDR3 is TGCGCCAGCAGCTCGGGACAGGGCAACTACGAGCAGTACTTC.